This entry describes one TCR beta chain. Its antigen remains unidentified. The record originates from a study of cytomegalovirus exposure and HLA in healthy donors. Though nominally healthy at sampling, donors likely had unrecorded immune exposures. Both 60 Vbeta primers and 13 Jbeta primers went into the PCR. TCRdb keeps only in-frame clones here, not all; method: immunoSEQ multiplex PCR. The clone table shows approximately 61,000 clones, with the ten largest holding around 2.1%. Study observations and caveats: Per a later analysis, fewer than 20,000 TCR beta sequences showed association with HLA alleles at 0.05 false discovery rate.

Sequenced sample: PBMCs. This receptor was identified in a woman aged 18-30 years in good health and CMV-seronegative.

In DNA form, the CDR3 reads TGTGCCAGCAGTTTAAAAACAGGGACATTTGAAAAACTGTTTTTT. Residues: CASSLKTGTFEKLFF. This chain connects TRBV28 to TRBJ1-4; TRBD1 is a possible D gene (6 bases). Per the germline V gene, CDR1 is MDHEN and CDR2 is SYDVKM. The V end lost 2 bases, the J end lost 7 bases, and 14 bases lay between the germline ends. This CDR3 contains 15 residues.